This TCR beta chain was obtained from a study of cytomegalovirus exposure and HLA in healthy donors. General study results and limits: In vitro data verified three CMV-associated chains as specific for CMV antigens. According to a subsequent analysis, TCR clusters from the first cohort were inclined to appear together in the roughly 130 validation repertoires.

Notes on this clone: Its antigen is not identified.

Clones were sequenced by immunoSEQ multiplex PCR, and TCRdb holds only the in-frame ones, with some missing. The sample includes about 100,000 clones, about 95% of them seen just once. Donors came from a validation cohort of over a hundred subjects, distinct from the first 666-subject cohort. The sequence was obtained from a woman aged 18-30 years in good health and CMV-seronegative. Specimen: PBMCs.

CDR3 in amino acids: CASSQVAGPYEQYF. CDR3 DNA: TGTGCCAGCAGCCAAGTAGCGGGGCCCTACGAGCAGTACTTC. This chain connects TRBV14 to TRBJ2-7; 8 nucleotides line up with TRBD2. CDR3 length: 14 amino acids. Germline values: CDR1 SGHDN, CDR2 FVKESK. V was clipped by 1 base and J by 2 bases; unmatched bases: 1.